The 6 T cell receptor beta chains listed next were all sequenced from one sample in a study of shared clonotypes between healthy human individuals. The assay was immunoSEQ multiplex PCR, and TCRdb's table has in-frame clones only and misses some. This table has about 2.2 million clones, 90% to 95% appearing once. Positively selected for CCR7, the CD45RO-negative cells used as naive CD8 cells excluded terminally differentiated effector memory CD45RA+ cells. The specimen sequenced was naive CD8+ T cells from PBMCs. These receptors came from a young man in good health. Some clones in this sample may be carry-over from other donors' samples.

The chain is built from TRBV28 and TRBJ2-1; possibly TRBD1 or TRBD2 for D (5 bases each). This CDR3 region has 14 residues. The germline V gene encodes CDR1 MDHEN and CDR2 SYDVKM. The V gene lost 2 bases and the J gene lost 3 bases, with 8 bases spanning the gap. The CDR3 region has the DNA TGTGCCAGCAGTTTAGAGGGGATCTACAATGAGCAGTTCTTC. Protein: CASSLEGIYNEQFF.

The chain combines TRBV2 with TRBJ2-1; 12 bases align to TRBD2. J lost 0 bases, V lost 9 bases, and 18 bases had no gene match. This CDR3 has 20 residues. The V gene's germline CDR1 is SNHLY and CDR2 FYNNEI. The CDR3 coding sequence is TGTGCCAGTACGAACCTCCTAGCGGGAGGGCCGCAGAGCTCCTACAATGAGCAGTTCTTC. It specifies CASTNLLAGGPQSSYNEQFF. The whole variable domain, remainder taken from reference TRBV2 and TRBJ2-1, is EPEVTQTPSHQVTQMGQEVILRCVPISNHLYFYWYRQILGQKVEFLVSFYNNEISEKSEIFDDQFSVERPDGSNFTLKIRSTKLEDSAMYFCASTNLLAGGPQSSYNEQFFGPGTRLTVL.

The chain has TRBV27 and TRBJ1-4; D perhaps matches TRBD1 (6 bases). The CDR3 has 14 residues. CDR1 is MNHEY and CDR2 is SMNVEV in the germline V gene (reference sequence). V was trimmed by 5 bases and J by 4 bases, leaving 11 bases between them. CDR3 amino acids: CASSPQGINEKLFF. CDR3 DNA sequence: TGTGCCAGCAGTCCCCAGGGGATTAATGAAAAACTGTTTTTT.

The chain carries TRBV9 and TRBJ2-3, with 10 nucleotides matching TRBD2. CDR3 size: 18 residues. Germline V gene data show CDR1 as SGDLS and CDR2 as YYNGEE. With 1 base clipped from V and 0 bases from J, the junction kept 8 bases outside the gene matches. Here the CDR3 reads CASSVRPSGRPSTDTQYF. The CDR3, as DNA: TGTGCCAGCAGCGTAAGGCCTAGCGGGAGACCTAGCACAGATACGCAGTATTTT.

The V and J genes are TRBV28 and TRBJ2-4; the D gene is possibly TRBD2 (6 bases). CDR3 size: 20 residues. Trimming removed 5 bases at V and 0 bases at J, with 26 bases between. In germline, CDR1 is MDHEN, CDR2 SYDVKM. The CDR3 loop reads CASSPSRGTLSALAKNIQYF. The DNA of the CDR3 is TGTGCCAGCAGTCCCTCCCGGGGGACTCTCAGTGCTTTAGCCAAAAACATTCAGTACTTC.

The V gene is TRBV28, the J gene TRBJ2-7, with D possibly being TRBD2 (5 bases). V was cut by 6 bases and J by 3 bases, with 9 bases left in between. Germline CDR1 reads MDHEN; CDR2 reads SYDVKM. The CDR3 has 12 residues. CDR3 region: CASSGMGYEQYF. The CDR3 coding sequence is TGTGCCAGCAGCGGGATGGGCTACGAGCAGTACTTC.